This T cell receptor beta chain is drawn from a study of blood T cell repertoires in COVID-19. Study details: The cDNA or gDNA used as material had been derived from T cells, B-cell-depleted T cells, or PBMCs.

As originally analysed: Researchers report that nucleated cell counts were estimated from reference gene primer amplification. Method: immunoSEQ multiplex PCR; TCRdb's copy keeps in-frame clones and lacks some. V and J calls and clone size are as listed in that table; D and trimming were resolved from the DNA. Of approximately 250,000 clones in the sample, 86% were seen once. Trimming took 10 bases from V and 1 from J, leaving 13 bases between them. This CDR3 has 13 residues. The clonotype originates from a man between 18 and 35 years old with active or convalescent COVID-19. This chain joins TRBV12-3 or TRBV12-4 and TRBJ2-5; maybe TRBD2 (5 bases). Source material: peripheral blood. The CDR3 DNA reads TGTGCCACCCGAGAACTAGGCCAAGAGACCCAGTACTTC. Translation gives CATRELGQETQYF.